Presented here are 21 T cell receptor beta chains from one specimen sequenced in a study of blood T cell repertoires in COVID-19. Here immunoSEQ multiplex PCR was the method, and the copy in TCRdb shows in-frame clones only, minus some. The sample contains 300,000 to 400,000 clones, less than 90% of which appear only once. The material sequenced was PBMCs or T cells enriched from blood (not recorded which). These receptors originate from a woman in her 30s who had recovered from COVID-19.

This clone has a single count. The rearrangement uses TRBV18 and TRBJ1-5; D call uncertain. Germline CDR1 and CDR2: KGHSH and LQKENI. Trimming cost V 2 bases and J 3 bases, with 8 bases left between them. The CDR3 is made up of 14 amino acids. Written as DNA, the CDR3 is TGTGCCAGCTCACCATCAGCGGTCAATCAGCCCCAGCATTTT. Amino acid sequence: CASSPSAVNQPQHF.

The chain carries TRBV24-1 and TRBJ2-3; 7 bases match TRBD2. The CDR3 is made up of 13 amino acids. The germline V gene has CDR1 KGHDR and CDR2 SFDVKD. The V gene end was trimmed by 9 bases and the J gene end by 5 bases; junction bases not matched to a gene: 7. Written as DNA, the CDR3 is TGTGCCACCGGGACGGGGGGAATAGATACGCAGTATTTT. The encoded protein is CATGTGGIDTQYF.

The rearrangement links TRBV7-2 to TRBJ1-1; D is unclear. The V gene lost 7 bases and the J gene lost 0 bases, with 12 bases spanning the gap. Germline V gene data show CDR1 as SGHTA and CDR2 as FQGNSA. This CDR3 is 14 amino acids long. The CDR3 sequence is CASTSRLMNTEAFF. Written as DNA, the CDR3 is TGTGCCAGCACCTCGCGGCTCATGAACACTGAAGCTTTCTTT.

The chain is built from TRBV10-1 and TRBJ1-6, with D unclear. The CDR3 loop spans 13 amino acids. Germline loops: CDR1 WNHNN, CDR2 SYGVQD (reference sequence). V lost 3 bases, J lost 4 bases, and 4 bases lay in between. CDR3 amino acids: CASSEQYNSPLHF. DNA of the CDR3: TGCGCCAGCAGTGAACAGTATAATTCACCCCTCCACTTT.

The chain uses TRBV15 and TRBJ1-1; possibly TRBD1 for D (6 bases). Germline values: CDR1 LNHNV, CDR2 YYDKDF (reference sequence). The CDR3 runs 16 residues. The V end lost 0 bases, the J end lost 5 bases, and 16 bases lay between the germline ends. CDR3 DNA: TGTGCCACCAGCAGAGATCGGGGCAGGGGCACGACTGAAGCTTTCTTT. This codes for CATSRDRGRGTTEAFF.

V and J are TRBV19 and TRBJ1-2; D possibly corresponds to TRBD1 (6 bases). Trimming left V 4 bases short and J 3 bases short, with 15 bases between. Germline V gene sequence: CDR1 LNHDA, CDR2 SQIVND (reference sequence). The CDR3 extends over 15 amino acids. The CDR3 here is CASSTTQGRDYGYTF. The CDR3, as DNA: TGTGCCAGTAGTACAACACAGGGTAGGGACTATGGCTACACCTTC.

The rearrangement links TRBV3-1 (or the pseudogene TRBV3-2) to TRBJ2-1, with D possibly TRBD2 on 6 matching bases. With 2 bases removed from V and 6 bases from J, the gap between germline ends came to 11 bases. The CDR3 runs 14 residues. Germline V gives CDR1 LGHDT, CDR2 YNNKEL (reference sequence). The CDR3 DNA sequence: TGTGCCAGCAGCCAAAGGGATAGCGGCAATGAGCAGTTCTTC. This codes for CASSQRDSGNEQFF.

This clone has only one observation. The chain uses TRBV7-9 and TRBJ1-4; D remains unclear. This CDR3 comprises 14 residues. The germline V gene encodes CDR1 SEHNR and CDR2 FQNEAQ (reference sequence). Trimming stripped 3 bases from V and 5 bases from J, with 10 bases between. DNA for the CDR3: TGTGCCAGCAGCTTGCAGGCAGGAAATGAAAAACTGTTTTTT. Its translation: CASSLQAGNEKLFF.

V gene TRBV9 combines with J gene TRBJ1-1, with TRBD1 matching 7 bases. The V segment lost 4 bases and the J segment 5 bases; nucleotides outside the gene matches: 5. This CDR3 has 13 residues. CDR1 is SGDLS, CDR2 YYNGEE, per germline. CDR3 bases: TGTGCCAGCAGCTCAGGGGGGAGTACTGAAGCTTTCTTT. Protein: CASSSGGSTEAFF.

The chain has TRBV11-2 and TRBJ1-1; TRBD1 is a possible D gene (6 bases). The V and J ends lost 5 bases and 5 bases respectively, with 15 bases between them. Per germline, CDR1 SGHAT and CDR2 FQNNGV. CDR3 size: 14 residues. CDR3 region: CASSTGQARTEAFF. As DNA, the CDR3 is TGTGCCAGCAGCACGGGACAAGCGAGGACTGAAGCTTTCTTT.

The V gene is TRBV19, the J gene TRBJ1-5; 7 bases align to TRBD1. The ends lost 4 bases at V and 6 bases at J; junction bases unmatched: 12. Germline V gene sequence: CDR1 LNHDA, CDR2 SQIVND (reference sequence). This CDR3 is 16 amino acids long. CDR3 nucleotides: TGTGCCAGTAGTACAGGGGGAGGTTTGGTCGGTCAGCCCCAGCATTTT. Protein product: CASSTGGGLVGQPQHF.

The genes are TRBV5-4 and TRBJ1-2; D perhaps matches TRBD1 (5 bases). CDR1 and CDR2 from the germline V gene are SGHNT and YYREEE (reference sequence). Trimming left V 5 bases short and J 4 bases short, with 15 bases between. This CDR3 has 14 amino acids. CDR3 loop: CASSPPGLRYGYTF. In DNA, the CDR3 is TGTGCCAGCAGTCCGCCGGGACTTCGCTATGGCTACACCTTC.

This clone occurred a few times. The chain carries TRBV15 and TRBJ1-2; TRBD1 is a possible D gene (5 bases). This CDR3 spans 14 amino acids. Germline V gene lookup returns CDR1 LNHNV and CDR2 YYDKDF (reference sequence). The V end lost 7 bases, the J end lost 4 bases, and 16 bases lay between the germline ends. CDR3 amino acids: CATKPGVVGYGYTF. CDR3 coding DNA: TGTGCCACCAAACCGGGGGTTGTAGGCTATGGCTACACCTTC.

The J gene is TRBJ2-1, the V gene TRBV14; the match to TRBD2 covers 7 bases. Unmatched junction bases numbered 11, after V lost 3 bases and J lost 12 bases. Germline values: CDR1 SGHDN, CDR2 FVKESK. The CDR3 consists of 14 residues. Here the CDR3 DNA reads TGTGCCAGCAGCCACCAGCGGACTAGTTTAGCGCAGTTCTTC. It yields the protein CASSHQRTSLAQFF. The full variable domain, with the rest looked up from reference TRBV14 and TRBJ2-1, is EAGVTQFPSHSVIEKGQTVTLRCDPISGHDNLYWYRRVMGKEIKFLLHFVKESKQDESGMPNNRFLAERTGGTYSTLKVQPAELEDSGVYFCASSHQRTSLAQFFGPGTRLTVL.

The chain combines TRBV5-6 with TRBJ2-4; 11 bases are a match to TRBD2. V gave up 9 bases and J gave up 5 bases; unmatched junction bases: 10. Germline CDR1 and CDR2: SGHDT and YYEEEE. CDR3 size: 15 residues. The CDR3 spells CATTSLAGGENIQYF. Here the CDR3 DNA reads TGTGCCACCACTTCCCTAGCGGGGGGAGAAAACATTCAGTACTTC. Together with reference TRBV5-6 and TRBJ2-4, the CDR3 gives the full variable domain: DAGVTQSPTHLIKTRGQQVTLRCSPKSGHDTVSWYQQALGQGPQFIFQYYEEEERQRGNFPDRFSGHQFPNYSSELNVNALLLGDSALYLCATTSLAGGENIQYFGAGTRLSVL.

The chain combines TRBV5-8 with TRBJ1-6; weak D call: TRBD1 (6 bases). The length of the CDR3 is 16 residues. Germline V CDR1 and CDR2: SGHTS, YDEGEE. V was pared by 1 base and J by 10 bases, with 18 bases between. CDR3 residues: CASSLSRTGQLSPLHF. The CDR3 nucleotides read TGTGCCAGCAGCTTGTCGCGCACAGGGCAGTTGTCACCCCTCCACTTT.

This chain uses TRBV24-1 with TRBJ2-3, with 10 bases that match TRBD1. CDR3 length equals 17 residues. Trimming at V came to 6 bases and at J to 0 bases, leaving 8 bases not matched to a gene. The germline CDR1 and CDR2 sequences are KGHDR and SFDVKD. The CDR3 DNA reads TGTGCCACCAGTACCCCGACAGGGGGCTATAGCACAGATACGCAGTATTTT. The encoded protein is CATSTPTGGYSTDTQYF.

The rearrangement links TRBV5-6 to TRBJ1-1; D perhaps matches TRBD1 (5 bases). The CDR3 extends over 16 amino acids. V was trimmed by 0 bases and J by 5 bases, leaving 17 bases between them. In germline, CDR1 is SGHDT, CDR2 YYEEEE. Here the CDR3 reads CASSLGSLRGWTEAFF. CDR3 nucleotide sequence: TGTGCCAGCAGCTTGGGATCATTAAGGGGTTGGACTGAAGCTTTCTTT.

J is TRBJ1-3 and V is TRBV29-1, with 9 bases aligning to TRBD1. Germline V gives CDR1 SQVTM, CDR2 ANQGSEA. The trim removed 6 bases at V and 3 bases at J, leaving 6 bases unmatched. This CDR3 has 14 amino acids. The CDR3 spells CSVSQGASGNTIYF. For the CDR3, the DNA is TGCAGCGTGTCACAGGGGGCCAGTGGAAACACCATATATTTT.

The CDR3: CASSLTVRDRTYEQYF. CDR3 sequence (DNA): TGTGCCAGCAGCTTAACCGTCCGAGACAGGACCTACGAGCAGTACTTC. J is TRBJ2-7 and V is TRBV13; TRBD1 might be the D (6 bases). The CDR3 contains 16 residues. V lost 2 bases, J lost 2 bases, and 16 bases lay in between. CDR1 is PRHDT and CDR2 is FYEKMQ in the germline V gene (reference sequence).

The chain is built from TRBV20-1 and TRBJ2-5; the D gene is possibly TRBD1 (6 bases). Trimming removed 3 bases from V and 4 bases from J, with 18 bases in between. The CDR3 is 15 amino acids. Germline CDR1 DFQATT, CDR2 SNEGSKA (reference sequence). The CDR3 DNA is TGCAGTGCTAGTCCCCCCCGAACAGGGATAGAGACCCAGTACTTC. Protein product: CSASPPRTGIETQYF.